This T cell receptor (beta chain) was captured by sequencing in a study of blood T cell repertoires in COVID-19. Repertoires were generated with immunoSEQ multiplex PCR, while TCRdb's copy carries only in-frame clones and drops some. The sample holds around 100,000 clones; roughly 80% are singletons and the top ten take 12%. The sample comprised peripheral blood. This TCR was sampled from a human donor in a cohort sampled during active COVID-19.

In DNA, the CDR3 is TGTGCCAGTAGTCCAAAATGGGGGGGGACCGGGGAGCTGTTTTTT. Its translation: CASSPKWGGTGELFF. This rearrangement joins TRBV19 to TRBJ2-2; 7 bases align to TRBD2. Trimming at V came to 5 bases and at J to 5 bases, leaving 8 bases not matched to a gene. The CDR3 extends over 15 amino acids. Germline CDR1 is LNHDA and CDR2 is SQIVND (reference sequence).